The entry that follows covers one T cell receptor (beta chain) sequence. Its specific antigen is unknown. No per-base quality is available; no much larger clone lies one base away. The cohort comprised some 700 healthy bone marrow donors. All cohort members were sampled while nominally healthy, although unrecorded immune exposures were likely present. The donor tested CMV seronegative, placing the donor among the 350 or so seronegative members of the cohort. A peripheral blood sample was collected from each donor, and TCR beta sequencing was performed on peripheral blood mononuclear cells. The Qiagen DNeasy Blood Extraction Kit was used to extract genomic DNA from the blood cell samples. This specimen comes from a study of cytomegalovirus exposure and HLA in healthy donors (dated by TCRdb to the late 2010s). Some background on the complete study: According to an earlier analysis of around 600 of the donors, roughly 180 million T cells yielded roughly 100 million unique TCR beta sequences and 276 Gb of sequence data. A later genetic analysis used genome-wide SNP genotypes for about 55% of the 666 donors, treating that subset as a discovery cohort. Both class I and class II loci were covered by HLA typing, at four-digit resolution. About 280 gigabases of sequencing data and tens of millions of unique TCR sequences made up an early release that covered roughly 670 HLA-typed donors. A later analysis re-analyzed previously published TCR beta repertoires from 666 donors and added high-resolution HLA genotyping to study TCR occurrence patterns. To predict cytomegalovirus infection status, the study brought together high-throughput TCR immunosequencing, statistical association of individual TCRs with disease status, and machine learning. The study aimed to test whether signatures of past pathogen exposure could be identified by cataloging public T cell receptors. A separate validation cohort of more than 100 different subjects was used in addition to the roughly 700-subject first cohort. The number of donors typed differed by locus, with about 620-630 for A, B, C, DRB1 and DQB1, about 500 for DQA1, 606 for DPA1, and roughly 450 for DPB1. Rather than using new phenotypic data, the later analysis identified candidate immune exposures from TCR beta sequences and from how often those sequences occurred across donors. Several DR-DQ haplotypes were handled as single units for association and clustering because linkage in the cohort was strong. The T cell repertoires of under 750 subjects were profiled by immunosequencing and related to cytomegalovirus serostatus. Among the roughly 400 genotyped donors, approximately 82% belonged to the genetic ancestry cluster associated with self-reported Caucasian donors. An earlier analysis of around 540 of the donors applied high-throughput TCR beta sequencing to assess whether each TCR beta V gene segment acted as functional or pseudogenic. Donor age, sex, ethnicity and CMV serostatus were compiled alongside the repertoire data. All discovery cohort repertoires had been generated using a single sequencing platform. Among over 350 genotyped donors of the cohort, an average of roughly 240,000 unique TCR beta nucleotide sequences were sequenced per donor, around 20% of them non-productive.

The library was generated by the immunoSEQ multiplex PCR assay. For the multiplex PCR, a mixture combining 60 forward primers for TCR Vbeta segments and 13 reverse primers for TCR Jbeta segments was used. The CDR3 region of rearranged TCR beta genes was amplified from genomic DNA with a multiplex PCR assay. On the Illumina HiSeq System, the amplified TCR beta libraries were sequenced as 87-base-pair reads. On the study's bioinformatics: A later analysis tallied about 77 million unique TCR beta chains across the 610 or so repertoires, and approximately 12 million of those chains were shared by two or more donors. Raw reads were error-corrected and collapsed into unique sequences with a nearest-neighbor algorithm that merged closely related sequences to remove PCR and sequencing errors. To assign V, D and J gene segments, CDR3 sequences were aligned to IMGT reference sequences. For a sequence to be retained, a match of at least six nucleotides was required to both a V gene segment and a J gene segment. Rearrangements were called productive when the CDR3 lacked stop codons and stayed in frame with V and J; all others were non-productive. CDR3 was defined according to IMGT convention as the region running from the second conserved V-encoded cysteine to the conserved J-encoded phenylalanine. Sequences without an unambiguous match to a single V gene segment were excluded from the earlier analysis of 450 to 650 of the donors. An earlier analysis of fewer than 750 of the donors called V segments functional above 56.7% productive rearrangements and segregating when the between-donor standard deviation exceeded 5%. To diagnose cytomegalovirus status from the catalog of TCR beta chain sequences, a statistical classification framework was built. In a later analysis, TCR nucleotide sequences were compared against IMGT/GENE-DB human TR gene sequences so that V and J genes could be assigned. The TCRdist pipeline was used in a later analysis to assign CDR3 sequences and most-parsimonious VDJ recombination scenarios. In a later analysis, each TCR beta chain was defined by its CDR3 amino acid sequence together with its V-gene family, and reads without a unique V-gene family were excluded. In a later analysis, some 600 highly shared, low-generation-probability nucleotide sequences were removed to address suspected cross-contamination and a sequencing artifact. For each public chain, a later analysis derived a clonal expansion index from normalized ranks of inferred template counts within each repertoire. In a later analysis, generation probabilities were computed with a VDJ recombination model fitted to out-of-frame rearrangements, and the resulting probabilities were checked against IGoR. In a later analysis, TCR-TCR, TCR-HLA and TCR-CMV co-occurrence was scored with hypergeometric tests, and a repertoire-size bias correction was applied to TCR pairs. In a later analysis, false discovery rates were estimated by permuting HLA or CMV assignments 20 times. In a later analysis, co-occurring TCRs were grouped using DBSCAN, with TCRdist sequence similarity added in when clustering inside HLA-allele-positive subsets. Repertoires with fewer than 30,000 or more than 120,000 public chains, plus five repertoires with anomalous nucleotide sharing, were excluded from co-occurrence clustering. TCRdb re-hosts the immuneACCESS table, in-frame sequences only. Its copies lack some clones; in the studies checked, an unresolved V gene accounts for under half of them, and the cause for the rest is not known. Clonal size and the V and J genes are those of that table, whereas D and trimming came from the DNA. Across this sample there are 200,000 to 250,000 clones, with 80% to 90% seen only once. The ten largest clones capture about 3% of the sample.

The paper as a whole reports these results and caveats: Compared with equally common non-associated chains, HLA-associated TCR beta chains in a later analysis were more clonally expanded and had lower generation probabilities. A later analysis found that most CMV-associated TCR beta chains appeared HLA-restricted, with HLA associations seemingly driven largely by CMV exposure. According to a later analysis, parvovirus B19, influenza, CMV and Epstein-Barr virus appeared linked to several top co-occurrence clusters. According to a later genetic analysis, donors in an Asian-associated ancestry cluster had fewer N-insertions in productive TCRs than the approximately 610-donor mean. Three of the identified cytomegalovirus-associated TCR beta chains were confirmed in vitro to be specific for cytomegalovirus antigens. Because some donors lacked HLA typing at each locus, the association tests relied only on the typed subset. The classifier was reported to diagnose cytomegalovirus status with high specificity and sensitivity in both the original cohort and the validation cohort. Because counts were too low, around 17 rarely observed V segments, including chromosome 9 orphons, were left out of the earlier analysis of several hundred of the donors. In a later analysis, the rate of TCR association differed among HLA loci, with DRB1 alleles having the most associated TCRs and HLA-C alleles having the fewest. Sequencing depth was assumed to be roughly uniform across donors in the presence/absence analyses, though that assumption may not hold. The cohort was sequenced for TCR beta chains only, and without alpha or paired-chain data the features that could be detected were limited. Correlated functional status among segregating V segments might reflect linkage disequilibrium, but an unknown experimental factor could not be ruled out. Across donors, most TCR sequences were observed very rarely, whereas some public TCRs were present in many individuals. A cluster of highly shared sequence variants was judged likely to represent a technical artifact of the sequencing pipeline. A total of fewer than 200 TCR beta chains were listed by the study as associated with cytomegalovirus. V-gene and J-gene trimming of TCR beta chains was associated with a missense DCLRE1C variant in a later genetic analysis, and the association was replicated in an independent cohort. A further reported finding was that TCR beta sequences accurately predicted the HLA-A and HLA-B alleles for most subjects in the first cohort. A later analysis associated about 17,000 TCR beta sequences with specific HLA alleles at a false discovery rate of 0.05. According to the authors, the approach could potentially be generalized to other disease states and immunological phenotypes. An earlier analysis of approximately 540 of the donors showed that most TCR beta V segments appeared in productive rearrangements either about 90% or about 30% of the time, which broadly matched IMGT annotations. Assigning TCR associations to individual alleles was difficult when HLA alleles, especially DR and DQ, strongly co-occurred. For the cohort, immune exposure information was limited to CMV serostatus.

This TCR came from a man in his thirties or forties in good health and CMV-seronegative. Sequenced input: PBMCs.

The DNA sequence is given as TGTGCCAGCAGCGAACAGGGGGGCACTAATGAAAAACTGTTTTTT. Translated, it gives CASSEQGGTNEKLFF. The chain couples TRBV7-9 to TRBJ1-4; TRBD1 agrees with 8 junctional bases. CDR1 and CDR2 (SEHNR, FQNEAQ) derive from the germline V gene (reference sequence). From its cysteine to its phenylalanine, the CDR3 spans 15 amino acids. Only the CDR3 region is kept as DNA, spanning 45 bases read in frame from base 1. Clipping removes 5 bases from V and 2 bases from J, with 4 as the unmatched junction base count.